Below, 28 T cell receptor beta chains from the same sample are listed, as sequenced in a study of T cell responses to AZD1222 COVID-19 vaccine. TCRdb keeps only in-frame clones here, not all; method: immunoSEQ multiplex PCR. The sample has 90,000 to 110,000 clones; roughly 90% are singletons. This specimen was peripheral blood, taken on day 0 of AZD1222 vaccination. These receptors originate from an adult in good health.

This clone was detected once. This chain uses TRBV7-2 with TRBJ2-1, with 12 bases lining up with TRBD2. V was clipped by 5 bases and J by 9 bases; unmatched bases: 14. Germline V lookup: CDR1 SGHTA, CDR2 FQGNSA. The CDR3 has 17 residues. The CDR3 DNA is TGTGCCAGCAGCGACCGACTAGCGGGAGTAGGGGGGGTTGAGCAGTTCTTC. This translates into CASSDRLAGVGGVEQFF.

Comment on this clone: This same CDR3 is encoded by further DNA sequences in the sample. J is TRBJ1-6 and V is TRBV6-5, with D unresolved. The length of the CDR3 is 13 residues. Germline CDR1 MNHEY, CDR2 SVGAGI. V was cut by 5 bases and J by 10 bases, with 12 bases left in between. The DNA of the CDR3 is TGTGCCAGCAGTCCCGGCGTCTCATCACCCCTCCACTTT. It codes for CASSPGVSSPLHF.

J is TRBJ2-7 and V is TRBV3-1 (or the pseudogene TRBV3-2), with TRBD2 matching over 7 bases. The germline V gene encodes CDR1 LGHDT and CDR2 YNNKEL (reference sequence). The CDR3 spans 14 residues. V gave up 5 bases and J gave up 0 bases; unmatched junction bases: 4. The DNA of the CDR3 is TGTGCCAGCAGCACCCGGACTAGCTCCTACGAGCAGTACTTC. Translation: CASSTRTSSYEQYF.

V is TRBV6-5 and J is TRBJ2-7; D possibly uses TRBD1 or TRBD2 (7 bases each). Trimming cost V 4 bases and J 2 bases, with 12 bases left between them. The germline V gene has CDR1 MNHEY and CDR2 SVGAGI. The CDR3 has 14 amino acids. CDR3 sequence (DNA): TGTGCCAGCAGTTGGCAGGGGGGGACCTACGAGCAGTACTTC. This encodes CASSWQGGTYEQYF.

As regards this clone: The junction differs from germline at one of its ends, possibly a read error. V is TRBV20-1 and J is TRBJ1-4; TRBD1 matches at 11 bases. Germline assignment: CDR1 DFQATT and CDR2 SNEGSKA (reference sequence). The CDR3 is 11 amino acids. This CDR3 reads CSARGRDRGDF. CDR3 sequence (DNA): TGCAGTGCTAGAGGCCGGGACAGGGGGGATTTT.

This clone was detected only once. The chain employs TRBV14 and TRBJ2-7, with D perhaps being TRBD1 or TRBD2 (6 bases each). The germline CDR1 and CDR2 sequences are SGHDN and FVKESK. V was clipped by 3 bases and J by 3 bases, with 15 bases between them. This CDR3 has 15 residues. The CDR3 DNA is TGTGCCAGCAGCCAGTATCTGGGGGGCTACTACGAGCAGTACTTC. Its protein product is CASSQYLGGYYEQYF.

V and J are TRBV5-1 and TRBJ1-1; D is ambiguous. The CDR3 is 14 amino acids. Trimming left V 0 bases short and J 3 bases short, with 9 bases between. The germline V gene has CDR1 SGHRS and CDR2 YFSETQ. The DNA for the CDR3 is TGCGCCAGCAGCTTGGGCACAACCTACACTGAAGCTTTCTTT. It yields the protein CASSLGTTYTEAFF.

This chain joins TRBV6-4 and TRBJ1-1; 8 bases align to TRBD1. V shed 6 bases, J shed 7 bases, and the junction held 10 bases outside the gene matches. CDR3 length equals 14 residues. CDR1 MRHNA and CDR2 SNTAGT come from the germline V gene. The CDR3 reads CASSDGQGGGEAFF. As DNA, the CDR3 is TGTGCCAGCAGCGACGGACAGGGAGGTGGTGAAGCTTTCTTT.

The chain joins TRBV2 to TRBJ2-5; D unresolved. The length of the CDR3 is 11 residues. Germline CDR1 SNHLY, CDR2 FYNNEI. Trimming left V 5 bases short and J 3 bases short, with 4 bases between. The CDR3 region has the DNA TGTGCCAGCAGTCAGGAAGAGACCCAGTACTTC. As protein: CASSQEETQYF.

In DNA, the CDR3 is TGTGCCAGCAGTTTATTCAGTGGCGCTCATGAGTCCTACGAGCAGTACTTC. This translates into CASSLFSGAHESYEQYF. V and J are TRBV27 and TRBJ2-7; no reliable D call. This CDR3 comprises 17 residues. Germline V gives CDR1 MNHEY, CDR2 SMNVEV (reference sequence). Trimming stripped 1 base from V and 1 base from J, with 17 bases between.

The chain couples TRBV29-1 to TRBJ1-1; D is uncertain. CDR3 length: 13 residues. Germline-derived CDR1 and CDR2 are SQVTM and ANQGSEA. V was clipped by 2 bases and J by 1 base, with 8 bases between them. CDR3: CSVELQTNTEAFF. The CDR3 region has the DNA TGCAGCGTTGAACTACAAACGAACACTGAAGCTTTCTTT.

The chain couples TRBV19 to TRBJ1-1, with 7 nucleotides matching TRBD1. The CDR3 is 14 residues long. V lost 4 bases, J lost 0 bases, and 2 bases stayed unmatched. In germline, CDR1 is LNHDA, CDR2 SQIVND (reference sequence). The CDR3 DNA reads as TGTGCCAGTAGTAACAGGGGAATGAACACTGAAGCTTTCTTT. Amino acid sequence: CASSNRGMNTEAFF.

The chain joins TRBV15 to TRBJ1-6; D is undetermined. The CDR3 length is 18 residues. The germline V gene has CDR1 LNHNV and CDR2 YYDKDF (reference sequence). Trimming removed 0 bases at V and 1 base at J, with 13 bases between. The CDR3 coding sequence is TGTGCCACCAGCAGAGATCTGGGCGCAGGATCCTATAATTCACCCCTCCACTTT. Translation gives CATSRDLGAGSYNSPLHF. The whole variable domain, filled in from reference TRBV15 and TRBJ1-6, reads DAMVIQNPRYQVTQFGKPVTLSCSQTLNHNVMYWYQQKSSQAPKLLFHYYDKDFNNEADTPDNFQSRRPNTSFCFLDIRSPGLGDTAMYLCATSRDLGAGSYNSPLHFGNGTRLTVT.

This chain connects TRBV7-2 to TRBJ2-1; no clear D. The V end was cut by 4 bases, the J end by 4 bases, with 11 bases between. The CDR3 extends over 14 amino acids. Per the germline V gene, CDR1 is SGHTA and CDR2 is FQGNSA. CDR3 in DNA: TGTGCCAGCAGCTCCAGGTTCCCGTACAATGAGCAGTTCTTC. Translating gives CASSSRFPYNEQFF.

The V gene is TRBV7-9, the J gene TRBJ2-1; D might be TRBD1 (5 bases). V was clipped by 1 base and J by 9 bases, with 7 bases between them. Germline lookup yields CDR1 SEHNR and CDR2 FQNEAQ (reference sequence). The CDR3 spans 12 residues. The CDR3 reads CASSLEGVEQFF. DNA for the CDR3: TGTGCCAGCAGCTTAGAAGGGGTTGAGCAGTTCTTC.

The chain combines TRBV10-3 with TRBJ2-7; D is perhaps TRBD1 (6 bases). CDR1 and CDR2 (germline): ENHRY, SYGVKD. The CDR3 spans 15 residues. V lost 6 bases, J lost 3 bases, and 18 bases lay in between. The chain's CDR3 is CAIRAHQGTFYEQYF. CDR3 DNA: TGTGCCATCAGGGCCCATCAGGGGACATTCTACGAGCAGTACTTC.

This clone has a handful of counts. The genes are TRBV7-9 and TRBJ1-1; the D gene is possibly TRBD1 (5 bases). The germline V gene has CDR1 SEHNR and CDR2 FQNEAQ (reference sequence). V lost 2 bases, J lost 4 bases, and 11 bases lay in between. This CDR3 contains 14 residues. The CDR3 region is CASSLRYGGTEAFF. DNA of the CDR3: TGTGCCAGCAGCTTACGTTACGGGGGCACTGAAGCTTTCTTT.

The CDR3 is CASSTQMNTEAFF. CDR3 in DNA: TGTGCCAGTAGTACCCAGATGAACACTGAAGCTTTCTTT. The genes are TRBV19 and TRBJ1-1; the D is unclear. The germline V gene encodes CDR1 LNHDA and CDR2 SQIVND (reference sequence). There are 13 residues in the CDR3. Deletions cut 4 bases from V and 0 bases from J, with 6 bases between. Full variable domain (remainder filled in from reference TRBV19 and TRBJ1-1): DGGITQSPKYLFRKEGQNVTLSCEQNLNHDAMYWYRQDPGQGLRLIYYSQIVNDFQKGDIAEGYSVSREKKESFPLTVTSAQKNPTAFYLCASSTQMNTEAFFGQGTRLTVV.

The chain employs TRBV7-6 and TRBJ2-7; 7 nucleotides line up with TRBD2. Germline trimming cut 5 bases from V and 4 bases from J; bases unmatched to any gene: 17. Germline V gives CDR1 SGHVS, CDR2 FNYEAQ. The CDR3 length is 17 residues. The CDR3 loop is CASSRWGRGEGLYEQYF. CDR3 nucleotides: TGTGCCAGCAGCCGTTGGGGACGGGGGGAGGGACTTTACGAGCAGTACTTC.

The chain carries TRBV5-4 and TRBJ1-2; no clear D gene. This CDR3 region has 13 residues. Germline assignment: CDR1 SGHNT and CDR2 YYREEE (reference sequence). Deletions cut 4 bases from V and 4 bases from J, with 11 bases between. The DNA for the CDR3 is TGTGCCAGCAGCCCTGCGGAAGCCTATGGCTACACCTTC. Translation: CASSPAEAYGYTF.

The chain joins TRBV3-1 (or the pseudogene TRBV3-2) to TRBJ2-3; TRBD2 matches 14 bases. CDR1 is LGHDT, CDR2 YNNKEL, per germline (reference sequence). The CDR3 is made up of 18 amino acids. V lost 4 bases and J lost 2; bases outside the gene matches: 8. CDR3 DNA sequence: TGTGCCAGCAGCCGCCGACTAGCGGGGGGGACCTACACAGATACGCAGTATTTT. This translates into CASSRRLAGGTYTDTQYF.

J is TRBJ1-3 and V is TRBV2, with a tentative D call TRBD1 (6 bases). The CDR3 runs 14 residues. V was clipped by 7 bases and J by 3 bases, with 13 bases between them. Germline V gene data show CDR1 as SNHLY and CDR2 as FYNNEI. CDR3 sequence reads: CASNGGGYGNTIYF. The CDR3 DNA is TGTGCCAGCAACGGGGGCGGTTATGGAAACACCATATATTTT. Full variable domain (remainder filled in from reference TRBV2 and TRBJ1-3): EPEVTQTPSHQVTQMGQEVILRCVPISNHLYFYWYRQILGQKVEFLVSFYNNEISEKSEIFDDQFSVERPDGSNFTLKIRSTKLEDSAMYFCASNGGGYGNTIYFGEGSWLTVV.

The sample holds a few counts of this clone. The CDR3 nucleotides read TGTGCCAGCAGGCCAACTAGCACAGATACGCAGTATTTT. Its protein is CASRPTSTDTQYF. The chain has TRBV7-9 and TRBJ2-3; no firm D call. Trimming shortened V by 6 bases and J by 0 bases, and 7 bases separated the two germline ends. Per germline, CDR1 SEHNR and CDR2 FQNEAQ (reference sequence). The CDR3 totals 13 residues.

The rearrangement joins TRBV2 to TRBJ1-3; D not resolved. V was clipped by 9 bases and J by 4 bases, with 10 bases between them. CDR1 and CDR2 from the germline V gene are SNHLY and FYNNEI. This CDR3 is 12 amino acids long. The CDR3 DNA sequence: TGTGCCAGATCCGGCGCGGGAAACACCATATATTTT. Its translation is CARSGAGNTIYF.

The chain has TRBV6-5 and TRBJ1-2, with D possibly being TRBD1 (5 bases). V was cut by 7 bases and J by 5 bases, with 11 bases left in between. This CDR3 is 12 amino acids long. Germline CDR1 and CDR2: MNHEY and SVGAGI. The CDR3 DNA is TGTGCCAGCACCGACGGGGGGTATGGCTACACCTTC. Its translation: CASTDGGYGYTF.

The V call is TRBV2, the J call TRBJ2-7; possible D gene TRBD1, 6 bases. The CDR3 spans 12 residues. The germline V and J ends were trimmed by 6 bases and 6 bases, with 12 bases remaining between them. Looked up from germline, CDR1 is SNHLY and CDR2 is FYNNEI. In DNA form, the CDR3 reads TGTGCCAGCAGGAGCGACAGGCCCGAGCAGTACTTC. This encodes CASRSDRPEQYF. Full variable domain (outside the CDR3, taken from reference TRBV2 and TRBJ2-7): EPEVTQTPSHQVTQMGQEVILRCVPISNHLYFYWYRQILGQKVEFLVSFYNNEISEKSEIFDDQFSVERPDGSNFTLKIRSTKLEDSAMYFCASRSDRPEQYFGPGTRLTVT.

The chain has TRBV7-8 and TRBJ2-3, with D perhaps matching TRBD2 (5 bases). The CDR3 extends over 15 amino acids. Germline V lookup: CDR1 SGHVS, CDR2 FQNEAQ. V dropped 2 bases and J dropped 3 bases, with 12 bases sitting between them. CDR3 bases: TGTGCCAGCAGCTTACTTCGCCGAGGGACAGATACGCAGTATTTT. Its protein is CASSLLRRGTDTQYF.

This rearrangement joins TRBV27 to TRBJ1-5, with D maybe TRBD1 (6 bases). With 5 bases removed from V and 6 bases from J, the gap between germline ends came to 20 bases. From germline, CDR1 is MNHEY and CDR2 SMNVEV (reference sequence). The CDR3 runs 16 residues. DNA for the CDR3: TGTGCCAGCAGTCCCCAGGGGCTCTTGGGTGCTCAGCCCCAGCATTTT. Translating it yields CASSPQGLLGAQPQHF.